A single sample is the source of the 14 T cell receptor beta chains below, sequenced in a study of T cell repertoires in cytomegalovirus infection. These receptors' targets are unknown. TCRdb re-derived calls from the reads in MiXCR, one entry per CDR3 protein. This sample yields about 400,000 distinct CDR3 sequences, of which about 32% are seen a single time; roughly 14% belongs to the top ten. Source: cultured PBMCs, taken from culture after CMV antigen stimulation. The receptors originated from a human donor in good health (CMV status not recorded). Some clones in this sample may be carry-over from other donors' samples.

This clonotype was recorded at least ten times. This chain connects TRBV7-2 to TRBJ1-2; 7 nucleotides line up with TRBD1. With V trimmed by 8 bases and J by 7 bases, 10 bases remained unmatched. The CDR3 consists of 13 residues. CDR1 is SGHTA, CDR2 FQGNSA, per germline. This chain's CDR3 is CASGSQGGLGYTF. CDR3 sequence (DNA): TGTGCCAGCGGAAGTCAGGGGGGTCTTGGCTACACCTTC.

This clonotype was counted between two and nine times. CDR3 region: CASSLDLALDTQYF. In DNA, the CDR3 is TGTGCCAGCAGCTTAGATCTAGCGCTGGATACGCAGTATTTT. The chain uses TRBV11-2 and TRBJ2-3, with a tentative D call TRBD2 (6 bases). The CDR3 runs 14 residues. CDR1 and CDR2 (germline): SGHAT, FQNNGV. The V end was cut by 0 bases, the J end by 6 bases, with 10 bases between.

Only a few counts were recorded for this clonotype. The chain couples TRBV12-3 or TRBV12-4 to TRBJ1-1; no clear D gene. Trimming removed 2 bases from V and 1 base from J, with 8 bases in between. There are 14 residues in the CDR3. The CDR3 here is CASSLRRGNTEAFF. The CDR3 DNA reads TGTGCCAGCAGTTTAAGAAGAGGGAACACTGAAGCTTTCTTT.

This chain uses TRBV12-3 or TRBV12-4 with TRBJ2-1, with TRBD2 matching over 11 bases. With V trimmed by 2 bases and J by 9 bases, 6 bases remained unmatched. The CDR3 extends over 15 amino acids. This CDR3 is CASSLSVAGGREQFF. The DNA for the CDR3 is TGTGCCAGCAGTTTATCTGTAGCGGGAGGGCGTGAGCAGTTCTTC.

This clonotype occurred a few times. The chain carries TRBV7-9 and TRBJ2-7; D uncertain. In germline, CDR1 is SEHNR, CDR2 FQNEAQ (reference sequence). The CDR3 length is 15 residues. The V end lost 3 bases, the J end lost 2 bases, and 14 bases lay between the germline ends. The CDR3 DNA reads TGTGCCAGCAGCTTCGGCAGACCTGATACCTACGAGCAGTACGTC. It encodes CASSFGRPDTYEQYV.

This clonotype qualifies as medium-sized. The junction and the germline gene differ at one end; a read error may be behind it. The V gene is TRBV2, the J gene TRBJ2-4; D perhaps matches TRBD2 (5 bases). Germline CDR1 SNHLY, CDR2 FYNNEI. The CDR3 length is 11 residues. The CDR3 sequence: CASSGDRKRHF. The CDR3 DNA reads as TGTGCCAGCAGTGGCGACCGCAAGCGGCACTTC.

This sequence joins TRBV27 and TRBJ1-1, with 8 nucleotides matching TRBD1. J gave up 3 bases and V 5 bases, and 8 bases lay outside the gene matches. This CDR3 has 15 residues. Looked up from germline, CDR1 is MNHEY and CDR2 is SMNVEV (reference sequence). CDR3 coding DNA: TGTGCCAGCAGTCCTAGGACAGGGAAGTACACTGAAGCTTTCTTT. Protein sequence: CASSPRTGKYTEAFF.

This clonotype was found many times. This CDR3 is CASSHPTSAYEQYF. The CDR3 region has the DNA TGTGCCAGCAGCCACCCTACTAGCGCTTACGAGCAGTACTTC. The chain has TRBV7-8 and TRBJ2-7, with TRBD2 identical over 7 bases. The CDR3 spans 14 residues. Germline V gives CDR1 SGHVS, CDR2 FQNEAQ. V was clipped by 5 bases and J by 4 bases; unmatched bases: 8.

The V and J genes are TRBV7-2 and TRBJ1-2, with D maybe TRBD1 (5 bases). The CDR3 length is 13 residues. V was shortened by 6 bases and J by 8 bases, with 16 bases between the two germline ends. Germline CDR1 reads SGHTA; CDR2 reads FQGNSA. This CDR3 reads CASSRGQLEGYTF. Here the CDR3 DNA reads TGTGCCAGCAGTCGCGGACAATTAGAGGGCTACACCTTC.

This clonotype appeared a few times. This sequence joins TRBV4-2 and TRBJ2-3; D gene unclear. The V end was cut by 3 bases, the J end by 6 bases, with 19 bases between. CDR1 and CDR2 from the germline V gene are LGHNA and YNFKEQ. This CDR3 has 16 amino acids. CDR3 nucleotides: TGTGCCAGCAGCCAGGTGGGGATCACCCTTGAGGATACGCAGTATTTT. It codes for CASSQVGITLEDTQYF.

The chain is built from TRBV7-9 and TRBJ2-3; possibly TRBD2 for D (7 bases). The CDR3 length is 16 residues. Germline V CDR1 and CDR2: SEHNR, FQNEAQ (reference sequence). V lost 0 bases, J lost 3 bases, and 13 bases lay in between. CDR3 region: CASSLAGGGATDTQYF. CDR3 DNA: TGTGCCAGCAGCTTAGCAGGCGGGGGCGCGACAGATACGCAGTATTTT.

The chain recombines TRBV6-1 with TRBJ2-3, with D tentatively TRBD2 (5 bases). This CDR3 is 14 amino acids long. Trimming took 2 bases from V and 0 from J, leaving 6 bases between them. Germline V gives CDR1 MNHNS, CDR2 SASEGT. CDR3 nucleotides: TGTGCCAGCAGTGAATGGGAGAGCACAGATACGCAGTATTTT. This encodes CASSEWESTDTQYF.

The rearrangement uses TRBV2 and TRBJ1-1; D call uncertain. CDR1 and CDR2 (germline): SNHLY, FYNNEI. Trimming took 4 bases from V and 5 from J, leaving 11 bases between them. The CDR3 loop spans 13 amino acids. CDR3 DNA sequence: TGTGCCAGCAGTGGTAGGAGGGATACTGAAGCTTTCTTT. This codes for CASSGRRDTEAFF.

Worth noting for this clonotype: A much larger clone differs by one base, so this may be a read error. The CDR3 here is CASSLANGGEQFF. In nucleotides, the CDR3 is TGTGCCAGCAGCTTAGCGAACGGGGGTGAGCAGTTCTTC. The chain uses TRBV7-2 and TRBJ2-1, with D possibly TRBD2 on 6 matching bases. V lost 0 bases and J 9 bases, leaving 9 bases between the germline ends. CDR3 size: 13 residues. Germline V gene data show CDR1 as SGHTA and CDR2 as FQGNSA. The full variable domain, rest sourced from reference TRBV7-2 and TRBJ2-1, is GAGVSQSPSNKVTEKGKDVELRCDPISGHTALYWYRQSLGQGLEFLIYFQGNSAPDKSGLPSDRFSAERTGGSVSTLTIQRTQQEDSAVYLCASSLANGGEQFFGPGTRLTVL.